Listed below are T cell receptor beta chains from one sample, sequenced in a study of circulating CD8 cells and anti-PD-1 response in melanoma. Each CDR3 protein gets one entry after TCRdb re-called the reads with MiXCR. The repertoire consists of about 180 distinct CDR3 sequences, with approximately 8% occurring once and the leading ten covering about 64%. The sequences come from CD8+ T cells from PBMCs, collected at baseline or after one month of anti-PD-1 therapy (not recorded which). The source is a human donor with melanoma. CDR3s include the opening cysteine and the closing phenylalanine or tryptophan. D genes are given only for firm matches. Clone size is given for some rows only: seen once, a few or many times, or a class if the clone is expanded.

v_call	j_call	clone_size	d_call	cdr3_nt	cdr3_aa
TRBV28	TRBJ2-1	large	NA	TGTGCCAGCAGTTTACCGGGCGCAGTAGGGGATGAGCAGTTCTTC	CASSLPGAVGDEQFF
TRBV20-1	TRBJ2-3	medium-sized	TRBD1	TGCAGTACGCAACAGGGGGAAGCCACAGATACGCAGTATTTT	CSTQQGEATDTQYF
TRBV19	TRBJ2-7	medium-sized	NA	TGTGCCAGTAGTATTTTGGGTTCCCCCTACGAGCAGTACTTC	CASSILGSPYEQYF
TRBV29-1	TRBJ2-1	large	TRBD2	TGCAGCGTGCTAGCGGCCAAGAAGGCCTACAATGAGCAGTTCTTC	CSVLAAKKAYNEQFF
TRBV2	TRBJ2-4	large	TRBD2	TGTGCCAGCAGTCAATGGAGAAGCGGGAGAGTCCTAGCCAAAAACATTCAGTACTTC	CASSQWRSGRVLAKNIQYF
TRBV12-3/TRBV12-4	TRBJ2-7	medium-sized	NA	TGTGCCAGCAGTTTACACCTGGACTACTCCTACGAGCAGTACTTC	CASSLHLDYSYEQYF
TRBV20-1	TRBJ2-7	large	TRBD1	TGCAGTGCCCGGACAGGGGGGTCGTACGAGCAGTACTTC	CSARTGGSYEQYF
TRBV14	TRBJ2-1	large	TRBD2	TGTGCCAGCAGCCAAGATAAACTAGCGGTTTTCAATGAGCAGTTCTTC	CASSQDKLAVFNEQFF
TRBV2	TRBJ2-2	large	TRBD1	TGTGCCAGCAAGGGGACAGGGTGGGCCGGGGAGCTGTTTTTT	CASKGTGWAGELFF
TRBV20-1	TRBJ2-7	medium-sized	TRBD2	TGCAGTGCTACCGGGACTAGGTCCTACGAGCAGTACTTC	CSATGTRSYEQYF
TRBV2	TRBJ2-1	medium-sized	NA	TGTGCCAGCAGTGATCCGGGGGCCTCCTACAATGAGCAGTTCTTC	CASSDPGASYNEQFF
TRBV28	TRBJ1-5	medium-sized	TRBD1	TGTGCCAGCAGTTTGGGACAGGGGGTTCAGCCCCAGCATTTT	CASSLGQGVQPQHF
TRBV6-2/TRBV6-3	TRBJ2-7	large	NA	TGTGCCAGCAGTTACCCGGACGGAAGCTCCTACGAGCAGTACTTC	CASSYPDGSSYEQYF
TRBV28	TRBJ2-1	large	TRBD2	TGTGCCAGCAGTACCCGGACTAGCGGACTCTACAATGAGCAGTTCTTC	CASSTRTSGLYNEQFF
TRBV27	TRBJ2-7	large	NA	TGTGCCAGCAGTTTCGGGGCCGCCTACGAGCAGTACTTC	CASSFGAAYEQYF
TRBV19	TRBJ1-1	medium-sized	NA	TGTGCCAGTCACAAAGGGAGTTCGTACACTGAAGCTTTCTTT	CASHKGSSYTEAFF
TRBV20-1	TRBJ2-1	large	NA	TGCAGTGCCTCCGGGGGCAATGAGCAGTTCTTC	CSASGGNEQFF
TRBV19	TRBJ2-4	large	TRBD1	TGTGCCAGTATAGGGGACAGCCGAAACATTCAGTACTTC	CASIGDSRNIQYF
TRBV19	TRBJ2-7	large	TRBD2	TGTGCCAGTAGTGTCGGACTAGCGGGAGCATACTACGAGCAGTACTTC	CASSVGLAGAYYEQYF
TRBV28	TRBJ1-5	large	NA	TGTGCCAGCACGGAGTATAGCAATCAGCCCCAGCATTTT	CASTEYSNQPQHF
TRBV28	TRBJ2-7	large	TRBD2	TGTGCCAGCAGTTTATTGGGAGGGCCCCTATACGAGCAGTACTTC	CASSLLGGPLYEQYF
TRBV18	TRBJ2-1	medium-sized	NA	TGTGCCAGCTCACCAGTAATCGGGGGCCTCTCCTACAATGAGCAGTTCTTC	CASSPVIGGLSYNEQFF
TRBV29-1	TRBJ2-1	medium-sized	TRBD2	TGCAGCGTTGGAGCCGGGACTAGCGAGCTCTACAATGAGCAGTTCTTC	CSVGAGTSELYNEQFF
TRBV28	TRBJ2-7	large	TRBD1	TGTGCCAGCAGTTTGGGCAGGGGGCTCGACGAGCAGTACTTC	CASSLGRGLDEQYF
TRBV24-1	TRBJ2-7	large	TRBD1	TGTGCCACCAGTGGTAAGGGACAGGGTCCCTACGAGCAGTACTTC	CATSGKGQGPYEQYF
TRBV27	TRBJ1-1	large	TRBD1	TGTGCCAGCAGTTTGGACAGGGGGCGTACTGAAGCTTTCTTT	CASSLDRGRTEAFF
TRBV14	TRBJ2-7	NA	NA	TGTGCCAGCAGCCTGCTGGATAGGAAAATAGCCTACGTGCTGTACTTC	CASSLLDRKIAYVLYF
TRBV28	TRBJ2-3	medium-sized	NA	TGTGCCAGCAGCTCAAGGGTGGGGCCAGATACGCAGTATTTT	CASSSRVGPDTQYF
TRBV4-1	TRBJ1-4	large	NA	TGCGCCAGCAGCCAAGATCCTCAGGGCCGTGAAAAACTGTTTTTT	CASSQDPQGREKLFF
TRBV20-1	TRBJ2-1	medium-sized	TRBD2	TGCAGTGCTAAGGGGACTAGCTCCTACAATGAGCAGTTCTTC	CSAKGTSSYNEQFF
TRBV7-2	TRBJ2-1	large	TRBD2	TGTGCCAGCAGCCGAACCCTACTAGCGGAGACCTTCAAACCGGTTTACAATGAGCAGTTCTTC	CASSRTLLAETFKPVYNEQFF
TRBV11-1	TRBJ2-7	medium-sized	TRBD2	TGTGCCAGCAGCTATCCGACTAGCGGGGTCTACGAGCAGTACTTC	CASSYPTSGVYEQYF
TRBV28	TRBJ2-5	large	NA	TGTGCCAGCAGTTTAAGCTTAGGGGGGATCCAAGAGACCCAGTACTTC	CASSLSLGGIQETQYF
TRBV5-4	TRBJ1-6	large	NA	TGTGCCAGCAGCGTTGAAAATTCACCCCTCCACTTT	CASSVENSPLHF
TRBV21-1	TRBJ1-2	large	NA	TGTGCCAGCAGCAAAGCGGGACAACTGACTAACTATGGCTACACCTTC	CASSKAGQLTNYGYTF
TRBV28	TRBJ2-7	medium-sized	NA	TGTGCCAGCAGTACCAGGGACTCTAGGCGGTACTACGAGCAGTACTTC	CASSTRDSRRYYEQYF
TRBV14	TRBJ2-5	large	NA	TGTGCCAGCAGCCAAGCCCAAGCGCGGGAGACCCAGTACTTC	CASSQAQARETQYF
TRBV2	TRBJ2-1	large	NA	TGTGCCAGCAGTGATCCCTCCGAAGCCACGTCAGATGAGCAGTTCTTC	CASSDPSEATSDEQFF
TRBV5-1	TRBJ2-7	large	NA	TGCGCCAGCAGCTTGCACAGGGACGGCGAGCAGTACTTC	CASSLHRDGEQYF
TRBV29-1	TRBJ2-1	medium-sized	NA	TGCAGCGTTGAATTGGGCGAGGGAGCTGGGAATGAGCAGTTCTTC	CSVELGEGAGNEQFF
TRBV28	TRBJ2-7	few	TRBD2	TGTGCCAGCAGTTTACTAGCGGGAGCCTACGAGCAGTACTTC	CASSLLAGAYEQYF
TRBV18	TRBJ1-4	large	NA	TGTGCCAGCTCACCATTGGGGTTAGAAGATGAAAAACTGTTTTTT	CASSPLGLEDEKLFF
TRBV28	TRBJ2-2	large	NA	TGTGCCAGCAGTTCCGAGGCGGAGAACACCGGGGAGCTGTTTTTT	CASSSEAENTGELFF
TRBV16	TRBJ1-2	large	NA	TGTGCCAGCAGCCCAGGAGGGGCAGCGGTGGGAGTCTATGGCTACACCTTC	CASSPGGAAVGVYGYTF
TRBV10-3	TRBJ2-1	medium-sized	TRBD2	TGTGCCATCAGTGACGGGAGCGGGAGTCTCTACAATGAGCAGTTCTTC	CAISDGSGSLYNEQFF
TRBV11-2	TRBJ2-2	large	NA	TGTGCCAGCAGCGGCTATCAAGAAGGGGGATTAAAACTCGCGAACACCGGGGAGCTGTTTTTT	CASSGYQEGGLKLANTGELFF
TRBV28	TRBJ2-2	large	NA	TGTGCCAGCAGTTTAGGGGTGAACACCGGGGAGCTGTTTTTT	CASSLGVNTGELFF
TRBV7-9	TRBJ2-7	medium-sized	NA	TGTGCCAGCAGCTCCCCTTTGAGGGAGCCCTACGAGCAGTACTTC	CASSSPLREPYEQYF
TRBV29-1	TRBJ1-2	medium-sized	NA	TGCAGCGTTGGGGAGTCGATCTATGGCTACACCTTC	CSVGESIYGYTF
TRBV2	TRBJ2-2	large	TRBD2	TGTGCCAGCAGTGAAGTCCTTCTTAGCGGGGAAAACACCGGGGAGCTGTTTTTT	CASSEVLLSGENTGELFF